The 24 T cell receptor beta chains below all came from one sample that was sequenced in a study of T cells in Graves' hyperthyroidism and ophthalmopathy. The investigators amplified TCR beta CDR3 regions from RNA transcripts. A first-round RT-PCR of the TCR CDR3 used the HTBI primer set. TCRdb re-analysed the multiplex PCR reads in MiXCR, keeping a single row per CDR3 protein. The table lists 35,000 to 45,000 distinct CDR3 sequences, just under 50% of them singletons. Sequencing was done on a sample of blood. The receptor source for this set is a woman in her 50s with Graves' hyperthyroidism that later progressed to Graves' ophthalmopathy.

This clonotype occurred many times. The V gene is TRBV7-2, the J gene TRBJ2-3; 7 nucleotides agree with TRBD2. The CDR3 spans 14 residues. Trimming at V came to 5 bases and at J to 3 bases, leaving 5 bases not matched to a gene. CDR1 is SGHTA and CDR2 is FQGNSA in the germline V gene. The CDR3 loop reads CASSAWTRTDTQYF. In nucleotides, the CDR3 is TGTGCCAGCAGCGCCTGGACTAGGACAGATACGCAGTATTTT.

The genes are TRBV6-4 and TRBJ2-5; D is possibly TRBD1 (7 bases). Germline-derived CDR1 and CDR2 are MRHNA and SNTAGT. V dropped 7 bases and J dropped 2 bases, with 14 bases sitting between them. This CDR3 is built from 14 residues. The CDR3 loop is CASINQGGQETQYF. CDR3 bases: TGTGCCAGCATCAACCAGGGGGGACAAGAGACCCAGTACTTC.

This clonotype has only one observation. The chain has TRBV20-1 and TRBJ1-2; D remains unclear. The CDR3 has 11 amino acids. Germline V CDR1 and CDR2: DFQATT, SNEGSKA (reference sequence). V gave up 1 base and J gave up 3 bases, with 3 bases separating them. CDR3 amino acids: CSARGDYGYTF. CDR3 nucleotide sequence: TGCAGTGCTAGAGGGGACTATGGCTACACCTTC.

This clonotype was seen at least ten times. The chain couples TRBV12-3 or TRBV12-4 to TRBJ2-7, with 7 bases fitting TRBD2. The CDR3 totals 13 residues. J lost 6 bases, V lost 6 bases, and 8 bases had no gene match. CDR3 DNA sequence: TGTGCCAGCAGCCACGGGACTATCCCCGAGCAGTACTTC. This encodes CASSHGTIPEQYF.

The CDR3 DNA reads TGTGCCAGTAGTACAGGACCACACACCGGGGAGCTGTTTTTT. Amino acid sequence: CASSTGPHTGELFF. This chain joins TRBV19 and TRBJ2-2; the D is unclear. Germline V CDR1 and CDR2: LNHDA, SQIVND (reference sequence). The V end lost 4 bases, the J end lost 3 bases, and 9 bases lay between the germline ends. This CDR3 is built from 14 residues. Full variable domain (rest looked up from reference TRBV19 and TRBJ2-2): DGGITQSPKYLFRKEGQNVTLSCEQNLNHDAMYWYRQDPGQGLRLIYYSQIVNDFQKGDIAEGYSVSREKKESFPLTVTSAQKNPTAFYLCASSTGPHTGELFFGEGSRLTVL.

This clonotype was recorded only once. CDR3 bases: TGCAGTGCTGCTGGACAGGGGCGCGAGACCCAGTACTTC. As protein: CSAAGQGRETQYF. The chain combines TRBV20-1 with TRBJ2-5; 9 bases match TRBD1. The V gene end was trimmed by 5 bases and the J gene end by 5 bases; junction bases not matched to a gene: 6. The CDR3 has 13 residues. Germline V gene sequence: CDR1 DFQATT, CDR2 SNEGSKA (reference sequence).

This clonotype was observed at least ten times. The chain uses TRBV5-4 and TRBJ2-7; D not certain. There are 14 residues in the CDR3. Deletions cut 4 bases from V and 2 bases from J, with 13 bases between. From germline, CDR1 is SGHNT and CDR2 YYREEE (reference sequence). CDR3 amino acids: CASSVGGRPYEQYF. The CDR3 nucleotides are TGTGCCAGCAGCGTGGGCGGTAGGCCCTACGAGCAGTACTTC.

This clonotype is medium-sized in the sample. The V call is TRBV2, the J call TRBJ2-7; 9 positions match TRBD1. The CDR3 is 14 amino acids. V shed 7 bases, J shed 5 bases, and the junction held 9 bases outside the gene matches. Germline loops: CDR1 SNHLY, CDR2 FYNNEI. The DNA of the CDR3 is TGTGCCAGCATGTGGGGGGACAGGGTCCACGAGCAGTACTTC. Its protein product is CASMWGDRVHEQYF. Together with reference TRBV2 and TRBJ2-7, the CDR3 gives the full variable domain: EPEVTQTPSHQVTQMGQEVILRCVPISNHLYFYWYRQILGQKVEFLVSFYNNEISEKSEIFDDQFSVERPDGSNFTLKIRSTKLEDSAMYFCASMWGDRVHEQYFGPGTRLTVT.

Comment on this clonotype: The junction shows a germline mismatch at one end, possibly a read error. The V and J genes are TRBV6-4 and TRBJ2-5, with 12 bases lining up with TRBD1. Per germline, CDR1 MRHNA and CDR2 SNTAGT. CDR3 length: 15 amino acids. As DNA, the CDR3 is TGTGCCAGCATCAACCAGGGGGGACAGGGGGCCCCAAGATGCTTC. Amino acids: CASINQGGQGAPRCF.

This clonotype was seen many times. The rearrangement links TRBV9 to TRBJ2-7; D might be TRBD1 (6 bases). CDR1 is SGDLS, CDR2 YYNGEE, per germline. Trimming took 5 bases from V and 4 from J, leaving 19 bases between them. The CDR3 runs 15 residues. The CDR3 reads CASRPPTGHKYEQYF. CDR3 DNA sequence: TGTGCCAGCAGGCCACCAACGGGACACAAATACGAGCAGTACTTC.

There are many counts of this clonotype. The chain uses TRBV9 and TRBJ2-2; 10 bases are a match to TRBD1. Germline V gene data show CDR1 as SGDLS and CDR2 as YYNGEE. CDR3 size: 17 residues. J was trimmed by 5 bases and V by 3 bases; bases with no gene match: 10. CDR3 in amino acids: CASSAGQGQLGTGELFF. The CDR3 DNA reads TGTGCCAGCAGCGCGGGACAGGGGCAGTTAGGTACCGGGGAGCTGTTTTTT.

The sample holds many counts of this clonotype. The chain couples TRBV12-3 or TRBV12-4 to TRBJ2-7, with no clear D. This CDR3 region has 11 residues. Trimming took 4 bases from V and 1 from J, leaving 2 bases between them. The CDR3 bases are TGTGCCAGCAGTTATTCCTACGAGCAGTACTTC. It translates to CASSYSYEQYF.

This clonotype was seen many times. This chain connects TRBV6-9 to TRBJ1-3; D gene uncertain. The CDR3 is made up of 17 amino acids. The germline CDR1 and CDR2 sequences are MNHGY and SVAAGI. V dropped 6 bases and J dropped 1 base, with 19 bases sitting between them. The CDR3 DNA reads TGTGCCAGCAGCCCTAAACACTGGATTCAGTCTGGAAACACCATATATTTT. The encoded protein is CASSPKHWIQSGNTIYF.

Concerning this clonotype: As the CDR3 is not closed by the conserved phenylalanine or tryptophan, this likely results from a read error. No DNA is shown, since the ends of the CDR3 on it are uncertain; the CDR3 is the one TCRdb lists. The chain couples TRBV12-3 or TRBV12-4 to TRBJ2-3. The CDR3 is 12 residues long, ends included. The CDR3 region is CASSFATDTQYL.

At least ten counts were recorded for this clonotype. The chain uses TRBV10-1 and TRBJ1-1; D is unclear. The germline V gene has CDR1 WNHNN and CDR2 SYGVQD (reference sequence). CDR3 length: 15 residues. The V and J ends lost 1 base and 1 base respectively, with 10 bases between them. The CDR3, as DNA: TGCGCCAGCAGTGAGTTTGGCCAACCGAACACTGAAGCTTTCTTT. Amino acids: CASSEFGQPNTEAFF.

This clonotype turned up a few times. J is TRBJ2-2 and V is TRBV3-1, with D unresolved. Trimming cost V 2 bases and J 1 base, with 11 bases left between them. The CDR3 sequence is 16 residues long. Germline-derived CDR1 and CDR2 are LGHDT and YNNKEL (reference sequence). CDR3 loop: CASSQYQAKNTGELFF. CDR3 coding DNA: TGTGCCAGCAGCCAATATCAGGCTAAGAACACCGGGGAGCTGTTTTTT. Full variable domain (missing parts from reference TRBV3-1 and TRBJ2-2): DTAVSQTPKYLVTQMGNDKSIKCEQNLGHDTMYWYKQDSKKFLKIMFSYNNKELIINETVPNRFSPKSPDKAHLNLHINSLELGDSAVYFCASSQYQAKNTGELFFGEGSRLTVL.

The rearrangement joins TRBV29-1 to TRBJ2-1; 7 nucleotides match TRBD2. Germline CDR1 SQVTM, CDR2 ANQGSEA. The CDR3 has 13 residues. After removal of 5 bases from V and 8 bases from J, the junction contained 9 bases not matched to a gene. The CDR3 region is CSVRRELGDEQFF. In DNA, the CDR3 is TGCAGCGTTCGGCGGGAGCTTGGGGATGAGCAGTTCTTC.

This clonotype was seen repeatedly, ten times or more. The chain recombines TRBV3-1 with TRBJ2-7; TRBD1 might be the D (6 bases). Trimming stripped 6 bases from V and 2 bases from J, with 11 bases between. Germline-derived CDR1 and CDR2 are LGHDT and YNNKEL (reference sequence). The CDR3 runs to 13 residues. Here the CDR3 DNA reads TGTGCCAGCAGTGCAGGGGCTGCCTACGAGCAGTACTTC. It is translated as CASSAGAAYEQYF.

As for this clonotype: The conserved final phenylalanine or tryptophan is absent from the CDR3, which likely points to a read error. The DNA is omitted, as the CDR3 cannot be located on it reliably, and the CDR3 follows TCRdb's listing. The chain joins TRBV7-9 to TRBJ2-1. The germline CDR1 and CDR2 sequences are SEHNR and FQNEAQ (reference sequence). The CDR3 extends over 9 residues, inclusive of both ends. The CDR3 protein is CASSLAGVS.

This clonotype was detected ten times or more. The chain is built from TRBV11-2 and TRBJ2-3; tentative D call: TRBD1 (6 bases). Germline V gene sequence: CDR1 SGHAT, CDR2 FQNNGV. V was trimmed by 6 bases and J by 2 bases, leaving 21 bases between them. CDR3 size: 17 residues. For the CDR3, the DNA is TGTGCCAGCAGTAATTACAGAGGGGGTTTTAACACAGATACGCAGTATTTT. It codes for CASSNYRGGFNTDTQYF.

Notes on this clonotype: Lacking the conserved final phenylalanine or tryptophan, this CDR3 likely reflects a read error. The DNA is left out, because the CDR3 cannot be placed on it with certainty; the CDR3 is given as TCRdb lists it. V usage is TRBV11-1 and J usage is TRBJ2-7; whether TRBD1, the table's D call, matches the DNA was not checked. The CDR3 is 12 amino acids in total, end residues counted. CDR1 SGHAT and CDR2 FQDESV come from the germline V gene (reference sequence). The CDR3 spells CASADRDSYVWL.

This clonotype came up many times. V usage is TRBV6-5 and J usage is TRBJ2-3; TRBD2 matches at 8 bases. The V gene end was trimmed by 4 bases and the J gene end by 4 bases; junction bases not matched to a gene: 10. CDR3 size: 16 residues. Germline-derived CDR1 and CDR2 are MNHEY and SVGAGI. As DNA, the CDR3 is TGTGCCAGCAGTTCCCACAGCGGGAGTGCCGCAGATACGCAGTATTTT. It codes for CASSSHSGSAADTQYF.

As concerns this clonotype: The CDR3 does not close with the conserved phenylalanine or tryptophan, likely indicating a read error. No DNA is shown, since the ends of the CDR3 on it are uncertain; the CDR3 is the one TCRdb lists. This chain connects TRBV6-2 or TRBV6-3 to TRBJ1-5. Germline-derived CDR1 and CDR2 are MNHEY and SVGEGT. A total of 14 residues make up the CDR3, ends included. The CDR3 loop reads CASSYGGYLQPQRL.

V and J are TRBV7-3 and TRBJ2-7, with 11 bases matching TRBD2. This CDR3 has 15 amino acids. With 5 bases clipped from V and 5 bases from J, the junction kept 8 bases outside the gene matches. The germline V gene encodes CDR1 SGHTA and CDR2 FQGTGA. The CDR3 DNA follows: TGTGCCAGCAGCCTACTAGCGGGGGCGTCGGACGAGCAGTACTTC. It specifies CASSLLAGASDEQYF. Combining the CDR3 with reference TRBV7-3 and TRBJ2-7 gives the whole variable domain GAGVSQTPSNKVTEKGKYVELRCDPISGHTALYWYRQSLGQGPEFLIYFQGTGAADDSGLPNDRFFAVRPEGSVSTLKIQRTERGDSAVYLCASSLLAGASDEQYFGPGTRLTVT.